A single T cell receptor beta chain is shown here with its context. No antigen is known for it. Sequenced by immunoSEQ multiplex PCR; TCRdb stores in-frame clones only, minus some. This repertoire shows more than 300,000 clones, 86% found once; its top ten account for roughly 10%. This sample stems from a study of Ad26.COV2.S vaccination and SARS-CoV-2 variants. Overall study: In the study, Ad26.COV2.S was injected intramuscularly once, or twice 56 days apart. General observations from the study: An underestimation of total T cell responses may have resulted from the TCR breadth and depth analyses.

Germline-derived CDR1 and CDR2 are SGHRS and YFSETQ. Trimming at V came to 4 bases and at J to 4 bases, leaving 11 bases not matched to a gene. This CDR3 has 15 residues. Treatment of the sample: about 20 received Ad26.COV2.S at low or high dose, single or two shots; several received placebo; per-sample allocation not given. It was on day 63 after the first vaccine or placebo injection that samples were taken. The donor was a Boston adult aged 18-55 years. The shot given was an Ad26 vector that makes Wuhan-strain SARS-CoV-2 spike. V usage is TRBV5-1 and J usage is TRBJ2-7; 7 nucleotides match TRBD1. The sample was peripheral blood, taken in a trial of Ad26.COV2.S vaccine versus placebo. This TCR came from a person aged 18-60 years who received the Ad26.COV2.S COVID-19 vaccine or a placebo. For the CDR3, the DNA is TGCGCCAGCAGCACCCGACAGGGAGAATCGTACGAGCAGTACTTC. It is translated as CASSTRQGESYEQYF.